The entry below describes one TCR beta chain. Produced via immunoSEQ multiplex PCR; TCRdb's table is partial and in-frame only. The table lists a few hundred thousand clones, 88% of them singletons, with about 1.7% in the top ten. The data were obtained in a study of blood T cell repertoires in COVID-19. V was clipped by 1 base and J by 4 bases, with 16 bases between them. The germline CDR1 and CDR2 sequences are SGHNT and YENEEA. The CDR3 totals 16 residues. Sequenced input: PBMCs or T cells enriched from blood (not recorded which). The chain recombines TRBV11-3 with TRBJ1-2; D perhaps matches TRBD1 (6 bases). The clonotype originates from a woman aged 40 to 50 who had recovered from COVID-19. In DNA, the CDR3 is TGTGCCAGCAGCTTAGGCCCACTGACAGGATCCTATGGCTACACCTTC. This codes for CASSLGPLTGSYGYTF.